This T cell receptor (beta chain) came from a study of cytomegalovirus exposure and HLA in healthy donors. The CDR3 is made up of 16 amino acids. Germline V gene sequence: CDR1 SGHTA, CDR2 FQGNSA. The ends were cut back, 0 bases at V and 1 base at J, with 12 bases in the middle. TCRdb's table, derived via immunoSEQ multiplex PCR, lists solely in-frame clones and lacks some. Counted here are roughly 190,000 clones, around nine tenths occurring once; the ten biggest clones make up 6% to 8.5%. The origin of this receptor is a man younger than 45 in good health and CMV-seropositive. The V gene is TRBV7-2, the J gene TRBJ2-5, with D perhaps matching TRBD2 (6 bases). Specimen: PBMCs. The CDR3 loop is CASSLAGTQVQETQYF. Written as DNA, the CDR3 is TGTGCCAGCAGCTTAGCGGGGACTCAAGTCCAAGAGACCCAGTACTTC.